This T cell receptor (beta chain) was identified in a study of T cells after yellow fever vaccination. TCRdb processed the 5' RACE reads anew with MiXCR; each CDR3 protein has one entry. The sample includes 230,000 or so distinct CDR3 sequences, approximately 6.3% of them seen just once. CDR3 length equals 14 residues. Germline CDR1 and CDR2: SGHRS and YFSETQ. The V segment lost 0 bases and the J segment 9 bases; nucleotides outside the gene matches: 7. Concerning this clonotype itself: The antigen remains unidentified. A much larger clone differs from this one at a single base, so this may be a read error.

Broader study findings: Any FACS-sorted repertoire could hold abundant clonotypes that contaminate it from the bulk population.

Material: CD4+ T cells sorted from PBMCs, obtained on the day of the yellow fever booster vaccination. The rearrangement links TRBV5-1 to TRBJ2-5; 8 positions match TRBD1. The receptor was derived from a man aged 25-45 years who received the YFV17D yellow fever vaccine. CDR3 bases: TGCGCCAGCAGCTTGGGACAGGGGTGGTCTCCCCAGTACTTC. Translation gives CASSLGQGWSPQYF.